This TCR beta chain came from a study of beta chain features in type 1 diabetes (dated by TCRdb to between 2018 and 2020). A note on the overall study: Patients and healthy donors did not differ in mean age, gender distribution, total cell number or subset yield. A total of under 120,000,000 sorted cells were examined across all samples, and RNA yield correlated strongly with the number of cells per subset. In the study, TCRB repertoires of sorted circulating CD4+ T cell subsets from recently diagnosed type 1 diabetes patients were compared with those of matched healthy donors. Regulatory and stem cell-like memory subsets were obtained from only 8 patients and about 8 healthy donors, while naive and central memory subsets were obtained from all 30 or so donors. Broader findings and caveats from the paper: Type 1 diabetes patients showed a moderate but significant shortening of TCRB CDR3 length in all four CD4+ subsets. At VDJ recombination sites, type 1 diabetes patients had fewer insertions and more deleted nucleotides, which implies abnormalities in thymic rearrangement. PCR might favor shorter templates, but patient and control samples were amplified and corrected together, so any skew would affect both groups equally. Because small numbers of individuals were included in the HLA sub-analyses, any influence of HLA type on TCRB rearrangement was left unresolved. Because cDNA rather than genomic DNA was sequenced, highly expressing activated cells could have been over-represented, although no difference in activation and CD3 levels was found between groups. Naive, central memory and regulatory TCRB repertoires appeared to be more similar among patients than among healthy donors.

In regard to this clone: This receptor's antigen is unknown. No base quality values were provided; no much bigger clone lies one nucleotide off.

The entire amount of isolated RNA was reverse transcribed using the High Capacity cDNA Reverse Transcription Kit, so the sequenced TCRB transcripts were expressed ones. Deep immunoSEQ sequencing was performed on naive, central memory and regulatory T cell samples, with an average of roughly 3.3 million total reads per sample. After sorted cells were lysed in RLT buffer, RNA was extracted with DNase-treated RNeasy Micro or Mini kits, with the choice depending on cell number. To prevent cross-contamination, every cell subset was processed on its own, while patient and healthy donor samples were processed together. The immunoSEQ multiplex PCR was used to amplify TCRB sequences from cDNA, generating 87-bp fragments that spanned the CDR3 region. Amplicons were sequenced on the Illumina HiSeq platform. In the source study's methods: PCR bias was computationally corrected using synthetic template baselines, reads within Hamming distance 2 were collapsed, and singletons that could not be merged were discarded. Reads were aligned against IMGT so that V, D and J genes, CDR3 length and insertions or deletions at six rearrangement sites could be assigned. Within each subset, clonotype counts were normalized to sorted cell number, after which true diversity and Gini coefficients were computed with the tcR R package. The overlap coefficient, calculated on TCRB nucleotide sequences, was used to measure repertoire sharing. Out-of-frame TCRB sequences from naive cells were analyzed to stand in for the pre-selection repertoire. TCRdb took over this immuneACCESS table, retaining in-frame rearrangements with V and J assigned. Such tables are incomplete; in checked studies, under half of the missing clones stem from an unresolved V gene, and the remainder is unexplained. The V and J calls and clone size come from that table; D and trimming were worked out from the DNA. This sample lists about 650,000 clones; around 12% were detected once. The ten largest account for around 0.12% of the sample.

A single peripheral blood draw of roughly 0.11 L on average was collected from each donor into heparinised tubes. Using a panel that included CD45RO, CCR7, CD25, CD127, CD95 and CD27, naive, central memory, regulatory and stem cell-like memory CD4+ T cells were sorted on a BD FACSAria II. A purity above 98% was achieved for all sorted populations. Right away, PBMCs were isolated by Lymphoprep density gradient centrifugation and were stained directly, with no culture step. To minimize batch effects, samples were stained and sorted in pairs, one healthy donor with one patient per experiment. The CDR3 contains 13 residues, cysteine and phenylalanine counted. Only the CDR3 DNA is retained, 39 bases long and in frame from the first base. CDR1 and CDR2 are drawn from the germline V gene (reference sequence): SEHNR, FQNEAQ. V is shortened by 6 bases, J by 8 bases, and the region joining them spans 16 bases.

The source of this sequence is a man younger than 45 with type 1 diabetes. The rearranged chain carries TRBV7-9 and TRBJ1-1; a weak D assignment points to TRBD1 (6 bases agree). Specimen: naive CD4+ T cells from blood. This specimen's cell subset or site label, interpreted: true naive CD4+ T cells. The nucleotide sequence is TGTGCCAGCAGACCCGACAGGAAGGTCGAAGCTTTCTTT. The resulting protein is CASRPDRKVEAFF.